The present T cell receptor beta chain was sequenced within a study of blood T cell repertoires in COVID-19. Germline V gene sequence: CDR1 LNHDA, CDR2 SQIVND (reference sequence). The length of the CDR3 is 14 residues. V was pared by 5 bases and J by 6 bases, with 15 bases between. Methods used by the authors: By means of reference gene primer amplification, nucleated cell counts were estimated. Profiling relied on immunoSEQ multiplex PCR, and the TCRdb table lists in-frame clones only, not all of them. That table furnishes V, J and clone size, whereas the DNA furnished D and trimming. The sample yields about 310,000 clones, roughly 87% seen once.

Sequences were obtained from peripheral blood. The chain employs TRBV19 and TRBJ2-3, with D possibly matching TRBD2 (7 bases). The clonotype originates from a middle-aged man with active or convalescent COVID-19. The CDR3 spells CASSSSGQGDTQYF. In DNA, the CDR3 is TGTGCCAGTAGTTCTAGCGGCCAGGGGGATACGCAGTATTTT. Supplemented by reference TRBV19 and TRBJ2-3, the full variable domain reads DGGITQSPKYLFRKEGQNVTLSCEQNLNHDAMYWYRQDPGQGLRLIYYSQIVNDFQKGDIAEGYSVSREKKESFPLTVTSAQKNPTAFYLCASSSSGQGDTQYFGPGTRLTVL.